These T cell receptor beta chains were read from a single sample in a study of blood T cell repertoires in COVID-19. Assay used: immunoSEQ multiplex PCR; TCRdb lists only in-frame clones, some missing. The sample carries around 180,000 clones, approximately 85% recorded once. The sample taken for sequencing was peripheral blood. The receptors come from a man between 60 and 70 years old with acute or convalescent COVID-19. The conserved cysteine and the conserved F or W are not part of the CDR3 here. A D gene is named only where the DNA matches it firmly. Not every row has a clone size; where given, it reads once, few, many or a size class.

v_gene | abundance | d_gene | CDR3aa
TRBV5-8 | . | TRBD2 | ASSLDAGGSKF
TRBV12-5 | . | TRBD2 | ASGIAGTTTRETQY
TRBV6-5 | . | . | ASTPRGLMNTEAF
TRBV2 | . | TRBD1 | ASSGVRGRFEQY
TRBV28 | once | . | ASSLSAGHEQY
TRBV4-2 | once | . | ASSPSGESYGYT
TRBV27 | . | TRBD1 | ASSLTRGGVDPNEQF
TRBV6-1 | few | . | ASSEEKGRTEAF
TRBV7-9 | . | . | ASSLPADQRSEQF
TRBV10-3 | . | TRBD2 | AISDSGGSTDTQY
TRBV12-3/TRBV12-4 | . | . | ASSPQGMKAF
TRBV15 | . | . | ATSRERGLTLYSNQPQH
TRBV5-1 | . | TRBD1 | ASSYDRGGSTRQTQY
TRBV2 | . | TRBD2 | ASSRVGTSDYNEQF
TRBV28 | . | TRBD1 | ASSPRTGLYQPQH
TRBV28 | . | TRBD2 | ASSLGLAVNEQF
TRBV21-1 | . | . | ASSKALFGSGSETQY
TRBV2 | many | . | ASSATGSSNEKLF
TRBV7-9 | . | . | ASSQPGQDEKLF
TRBV6-5 | . | TRBD1 | ASSYWTGTNQPQH
TRBV28 | few | TRBD1 | ASSPEGTGKYEQY
TRBV15 | . | TRBD2 | ATSREWRGTRGYNEQF
TRBV7-7 | once | TRBD1 | ASSLRSDRAQETQY
TRBV6-4 | . | . | ASSEQGGTDTQY
TRBV9 | . | . | ASSPWGGNQPQH
TRBV7-2 | . | TRBD1 | ASSLLGGLPGSPLH
TRBV19 | . | . | ARRGQEPQH
TRBV18 | . | . | ASSLGSYNEQF
TRBV2 | . | TRBD2 | ASRATSGSYNEQF
TRBV6-5 | . | TRBD2 | ASSSRGLVGGELF
TRBV19 | . | . | ASSRPLESNQPQH
TRBV13 | . | TRBD1 | ASSSINRGHTGELF
TRBV19 | . | . | ATRDQATYNEQF
TRBV14 | once | TRBD2 | ASSLSGGDTQY
TRBV6-5 | . | TRBD1 | ASMTGVQPQH
TRBV6-5 | . | . | ASRAEAGGNTIY